This is a list of T cell receptor beta chains from one sample in a study of chemoradiotherapy in HPV16-positive cancers. The repertoire was sequenced with immunoSEQ multiplex PCR; TCRdb's copy has only in-frame clones and lacks some. The sample records some 5,400 clones, 76% being singletons. Collection of the sample occurred from a patient who underwent chemoradiotherapy. The receptor set was obtained from a human donor with HPV-associated anogenital cancer. Both conserved end residues are part of each CDR3. The D gene is left open where the match is weak. Expanded clones get a size class; other rows say once, few or many, or leave the size out.

V gene	D gene	clone size	J gene	CDR3 protein	CDR3 DNA
TRBV7-2	NA	NA	TRBJ2-1	CASSDQGFSYNEQFF	TGTGCCAGCAGCGACCAGGGGTTTTCCTACAATGAGCAGTTCTTC
TRBV7-3	TRBD1	NA	TRBJ2-3	CASSRGDREKTDTQYF	TGTGCCAGCAGCCGGGGGGACAGGGAGAAGACAGATACGCAGTATTTT
TRBV9	NA	NA	TRBJ2-7	CASSVDRRDTSPIYEQYF	TGTGCCAGCAGCGTAGACAGACGAGACACTAGCCCGATCTACGAGCAGTACTTC
TRBV6-6	NA	NA	TRBJ2-6	CASKGGISGANVLTF	TGTGCCAGCAAGGGGGGGATCTCTGGGGCCAACGTCCTGACTTTC
TRBV19	NA	NA	TRBJ1-3	CASSEGRSSGNTIYF	TGTGCCAGTAGCGAGGGCAGAAGCTCTGGAAACACCATATATTTT
TRBV21-1	NA	NA	TRBJ2-6	CAILAGGLSGANVLTF	TGTGCCATACTAGCGGGGGGCCTCTCTGGGGCCAACGTCCTGACTTTC
TRBV7-2	TRBD2	NA	TRBJ2-3	CASSPPAGVDTQYF	TGTGCCAGCAGCCCCCCCGCGGGAGTCGATACGCAGTATTTT
TRBV6-5	NA	NA	TRBJ1-6	CASSRDQGINSPLHF	TGTGCCAGCAGTAGAGACCAGGGCATCAATTCACCCCTCCACTTT
TRBV7-2	TRBD1	NA	TRBJ1-1	CASKGLDRGRWAFF	TGTGCCAGCAAGGGGTTAGACAGGGGGCGCTGGGCTTTCTTT
TRBV4-3	TRBD2	NA	TRBJ2-1	CASSQDLTSGLDEQFF	TGCGCCAGCAGCCAAGATCTGACTAGCGGACTTGATGAGCAGTTCTTC
TRBV5-4	NA	NA	TRBJ2-1	CASSSRADSYNEQFF	TGTGCCAGCAGCTCCCGGGCCGATTCCTACAATGAGCAGTTCTTC
TRBV7-2	TRBD2	once	TRBJ2-7	CASSLTSGRASYEQYF	TGTGCCAGCAGCCTTACTAGCGGGAGGGCCTCCTACGAGCAGTACTTC